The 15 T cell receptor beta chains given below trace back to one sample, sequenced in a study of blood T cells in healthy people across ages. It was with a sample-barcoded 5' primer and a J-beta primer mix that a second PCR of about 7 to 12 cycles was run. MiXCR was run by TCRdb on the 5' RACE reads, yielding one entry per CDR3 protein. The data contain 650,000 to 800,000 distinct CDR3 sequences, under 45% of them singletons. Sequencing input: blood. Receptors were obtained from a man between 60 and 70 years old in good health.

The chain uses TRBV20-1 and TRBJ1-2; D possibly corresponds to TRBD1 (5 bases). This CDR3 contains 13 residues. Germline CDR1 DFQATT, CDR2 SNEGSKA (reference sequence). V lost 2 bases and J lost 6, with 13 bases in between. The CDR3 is CSARRGNANGYTF. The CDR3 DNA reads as TGCAGTGCTAGAAGGGGCAATGCGAATGGCTACACCTTC.

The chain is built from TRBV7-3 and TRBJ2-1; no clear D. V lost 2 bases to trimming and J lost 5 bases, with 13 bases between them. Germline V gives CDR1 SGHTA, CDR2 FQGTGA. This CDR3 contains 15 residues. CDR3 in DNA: TGTGCCAGCAGCTTATTTAGCCTCGCGAACAATGAGCAGTTCTTC. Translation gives CASSLFSLANNEQFF.

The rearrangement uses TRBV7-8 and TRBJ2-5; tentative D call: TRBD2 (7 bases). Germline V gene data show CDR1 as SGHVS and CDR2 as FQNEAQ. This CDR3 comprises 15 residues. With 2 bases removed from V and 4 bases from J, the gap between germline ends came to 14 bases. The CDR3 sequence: CASSLNTGGGETQYF. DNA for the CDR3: TGTGCCAGCAGCTTAAACACGGGGGGCGGAGAGACCCAGTACTTC.

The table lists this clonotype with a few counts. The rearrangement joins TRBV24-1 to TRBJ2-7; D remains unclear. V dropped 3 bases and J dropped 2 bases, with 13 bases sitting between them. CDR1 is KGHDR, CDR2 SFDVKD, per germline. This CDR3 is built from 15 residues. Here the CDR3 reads CATSDPVRAPYEQYF. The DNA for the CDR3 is TGTGCCACCAGTGATCCTGTAAGAGCCCCCTACGAGCAGTACTTC.

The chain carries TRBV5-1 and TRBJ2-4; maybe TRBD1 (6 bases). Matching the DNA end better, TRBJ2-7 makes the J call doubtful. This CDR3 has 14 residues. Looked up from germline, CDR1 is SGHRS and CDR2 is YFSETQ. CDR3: CASRPGTSAYEQYF. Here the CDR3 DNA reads TGCGCCAGCAGGCCCGGGACATCCGCCTACGAGCAGTACTTC.

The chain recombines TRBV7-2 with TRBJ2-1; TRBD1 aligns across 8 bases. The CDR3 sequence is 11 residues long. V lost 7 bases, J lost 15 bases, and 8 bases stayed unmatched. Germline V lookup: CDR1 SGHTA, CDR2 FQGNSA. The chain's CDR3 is CASNLGQGPFF. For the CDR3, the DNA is TGTGCCAGCAACCTCGGACAGGGACCGTTCTTC.

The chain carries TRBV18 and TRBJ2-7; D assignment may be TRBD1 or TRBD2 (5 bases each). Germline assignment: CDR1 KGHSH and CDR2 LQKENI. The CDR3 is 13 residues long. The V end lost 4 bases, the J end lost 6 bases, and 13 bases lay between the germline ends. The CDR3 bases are TGTGCCAGCTCACAAGGGACCTCAGTCGAGCAGTACTTC. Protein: CASSQGTSVEQYF.

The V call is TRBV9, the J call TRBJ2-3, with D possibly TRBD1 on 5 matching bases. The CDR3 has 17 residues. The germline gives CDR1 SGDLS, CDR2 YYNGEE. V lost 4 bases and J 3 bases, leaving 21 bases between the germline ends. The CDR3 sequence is CASSPGQHNFRTDTQYF. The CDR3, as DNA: TGTGCCAGCAGCCCAGGGCAACACAACTTCAGGACAGATACGCAGTATTTT. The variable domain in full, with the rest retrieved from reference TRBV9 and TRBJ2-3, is DSGVTQTPKHLITATGQRVTLRCSPRSGDLSVYWYQQSLDQGLQFLIQYYNGEERAKGNILERFSAQQFPDLHSELNLSSLELGDSALYFCASSPGQHNFRTDTQYFGPGTRLTVL.

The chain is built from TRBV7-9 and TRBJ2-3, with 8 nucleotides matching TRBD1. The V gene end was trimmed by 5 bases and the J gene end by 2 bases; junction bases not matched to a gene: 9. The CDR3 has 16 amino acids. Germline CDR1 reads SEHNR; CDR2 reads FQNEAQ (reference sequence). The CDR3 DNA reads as TGTGCCAGCAGCCTCAGCACAGGGGGAAACACAGATACGCAGTATTTT. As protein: CASSLSTGGNTDTQYF.

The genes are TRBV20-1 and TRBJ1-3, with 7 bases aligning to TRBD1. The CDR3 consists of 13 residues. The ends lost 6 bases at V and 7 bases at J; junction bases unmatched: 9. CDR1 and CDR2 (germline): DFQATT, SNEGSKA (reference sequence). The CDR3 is CSAPEGTVNTIYF. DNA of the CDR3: TGCAGTGCACCCGAAGGGACAGTCAACACCATATATTTT.

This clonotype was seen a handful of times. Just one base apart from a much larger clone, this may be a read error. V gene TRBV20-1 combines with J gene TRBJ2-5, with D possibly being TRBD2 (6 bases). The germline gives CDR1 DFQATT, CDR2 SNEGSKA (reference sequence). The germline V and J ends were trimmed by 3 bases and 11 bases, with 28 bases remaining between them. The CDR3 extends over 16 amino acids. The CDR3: CSASGRVGGLYNEQYF. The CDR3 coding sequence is TGCAGTGCTAGTGGAAGGGTGGGAGGACTCTACAATGAGCAGTACTTC.

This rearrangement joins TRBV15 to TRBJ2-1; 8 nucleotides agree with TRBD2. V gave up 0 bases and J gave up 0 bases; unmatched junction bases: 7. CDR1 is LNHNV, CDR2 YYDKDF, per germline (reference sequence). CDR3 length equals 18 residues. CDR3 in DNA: TGTGCCACCAGCAGAGATCGGGGGGGGGGCGACTCCTACAATGAGCAGTTCTTC. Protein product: CATSRDRGGGDSYNEQFF.

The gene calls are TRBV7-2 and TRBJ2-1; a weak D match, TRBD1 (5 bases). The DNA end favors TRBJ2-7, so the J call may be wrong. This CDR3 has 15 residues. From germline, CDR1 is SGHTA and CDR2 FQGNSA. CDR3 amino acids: CASSLRLQGNNEQYF. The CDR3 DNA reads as TGTGCCAGCAGCTTGCGCCTCCAGGGAAACAATGAGCAGTACTTC.

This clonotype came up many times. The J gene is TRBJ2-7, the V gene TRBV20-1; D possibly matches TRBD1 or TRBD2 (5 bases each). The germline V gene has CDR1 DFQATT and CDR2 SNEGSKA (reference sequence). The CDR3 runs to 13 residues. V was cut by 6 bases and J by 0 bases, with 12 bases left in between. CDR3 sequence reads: CSARDLHSYEQYF. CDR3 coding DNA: TGCAGTGCAAGGGACCTACACTCCTACGAGCAGTACTTC.

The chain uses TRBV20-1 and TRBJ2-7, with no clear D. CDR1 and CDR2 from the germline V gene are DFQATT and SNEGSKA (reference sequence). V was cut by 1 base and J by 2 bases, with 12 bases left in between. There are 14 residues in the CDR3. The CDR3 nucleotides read TGCAGTGCTAGAGCCCACGGCCTTGCCTACGAGCAGTACTTC. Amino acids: CSARAHGLAYEQYF.